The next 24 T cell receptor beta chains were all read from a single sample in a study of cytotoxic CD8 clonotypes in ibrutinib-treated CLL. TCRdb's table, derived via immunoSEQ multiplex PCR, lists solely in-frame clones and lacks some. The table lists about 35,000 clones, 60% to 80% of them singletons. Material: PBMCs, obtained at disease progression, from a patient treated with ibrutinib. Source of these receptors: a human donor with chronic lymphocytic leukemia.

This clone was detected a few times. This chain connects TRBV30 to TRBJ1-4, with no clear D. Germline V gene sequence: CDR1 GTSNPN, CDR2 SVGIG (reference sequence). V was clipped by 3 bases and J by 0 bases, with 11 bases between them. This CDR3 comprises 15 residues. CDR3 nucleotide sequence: TGTGCCTGGAGGTCGGATCCTTCAACTAATGAAAAACTGTTTTTT. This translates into CAWRSDPSTNEKLFF.

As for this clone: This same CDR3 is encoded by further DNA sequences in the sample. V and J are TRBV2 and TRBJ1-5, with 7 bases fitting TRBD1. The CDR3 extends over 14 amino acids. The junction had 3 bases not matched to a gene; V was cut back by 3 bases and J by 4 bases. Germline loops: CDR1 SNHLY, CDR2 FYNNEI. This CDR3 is CASSESRGNQPQHF. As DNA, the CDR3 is TGTGCCAGCAGTGAGTCCAGGGGGAATCAGCCCCAGCATTTT.

This chain's CDR3 is CSTAGETQYF. The CDR3 bases are TGCAGCACCGCTGGAGAGACCCAGTACTTC. V is TRBV29-1 and J is TRBJ2-5, with D uncertain. Trimming left V 8 bases short and J 4 bases short, with 8 bases between. The CDR3 is 10 amino acids. Germline CDR1 reads SQVTM; CDR2 reads ANQGSEA.

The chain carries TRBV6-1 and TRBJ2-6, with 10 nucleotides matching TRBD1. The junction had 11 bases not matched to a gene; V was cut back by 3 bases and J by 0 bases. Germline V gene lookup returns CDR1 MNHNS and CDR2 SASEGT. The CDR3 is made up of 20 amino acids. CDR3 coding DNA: TGTGCCAGCAGTGAGCGACCGGGACAGGGGTCTATCTCTGGGGCCAACGTCCTGACTTTC. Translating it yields CASSERPGQGSISGANVLTF.

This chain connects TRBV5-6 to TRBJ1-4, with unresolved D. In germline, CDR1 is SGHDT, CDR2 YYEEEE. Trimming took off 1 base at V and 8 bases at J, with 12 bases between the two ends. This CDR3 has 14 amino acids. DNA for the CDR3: TGTGCCAGCAGCTTGCCTCAATATAGGGAAAAACTGTTTTTT. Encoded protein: CASSLPQYREKLFF.

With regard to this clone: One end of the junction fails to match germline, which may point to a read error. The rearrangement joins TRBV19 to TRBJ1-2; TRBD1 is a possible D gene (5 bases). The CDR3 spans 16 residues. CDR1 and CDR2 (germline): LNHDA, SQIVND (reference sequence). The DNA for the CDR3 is TGTGCCAATAGTATCCCCCAGGGAAGTATGGATTATGGCTACACCTTC. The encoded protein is CANSIPQGSMDYGYTF. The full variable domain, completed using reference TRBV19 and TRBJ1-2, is DGGITQSPKYLFRKEGQNVTLSCEQNLNHDAMYWYRQDPGQGLRLIYYSQIVNDFQKGDIAEGYSVSREKKESFPLTVTSAQKNPTAFYLCANSIPQGSMDYGYTFGSGTRLTVV.

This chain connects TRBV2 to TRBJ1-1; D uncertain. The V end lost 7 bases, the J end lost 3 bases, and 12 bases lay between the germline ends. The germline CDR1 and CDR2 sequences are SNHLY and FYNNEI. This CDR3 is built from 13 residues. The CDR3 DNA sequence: TGTGCCAGCATTCCCGGGGTGGACACTGAAGCTTTCTTT. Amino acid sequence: CASIPGVDTEAFF.

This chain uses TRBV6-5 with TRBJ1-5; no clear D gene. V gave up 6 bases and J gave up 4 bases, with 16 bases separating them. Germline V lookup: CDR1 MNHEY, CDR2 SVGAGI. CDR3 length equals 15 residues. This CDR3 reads CASRGDAGANQPQHF. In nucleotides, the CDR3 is TGTGCCAGCAGAGGAGATGCAGGCGCAAATCAGCCCCAGCATTTT.

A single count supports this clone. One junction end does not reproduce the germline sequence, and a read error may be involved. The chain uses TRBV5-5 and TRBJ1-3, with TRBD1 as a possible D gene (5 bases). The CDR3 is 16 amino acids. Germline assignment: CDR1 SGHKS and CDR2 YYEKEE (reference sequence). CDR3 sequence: CASSLGPSRAGNTIYF. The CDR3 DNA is TGTGCCAGCAGTTTGGGGCCCAGCAGGGCTGGAAACACCATATATTTT.

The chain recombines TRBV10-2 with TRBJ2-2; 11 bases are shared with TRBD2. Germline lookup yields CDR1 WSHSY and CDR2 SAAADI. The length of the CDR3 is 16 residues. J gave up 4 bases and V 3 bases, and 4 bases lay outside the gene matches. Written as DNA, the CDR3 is TGCGCCAGCAGTGAACTAGCGGGGGCCTTCACCGGGGAGCTGTTTTTT. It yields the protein CASSELAGAFTGELFF.

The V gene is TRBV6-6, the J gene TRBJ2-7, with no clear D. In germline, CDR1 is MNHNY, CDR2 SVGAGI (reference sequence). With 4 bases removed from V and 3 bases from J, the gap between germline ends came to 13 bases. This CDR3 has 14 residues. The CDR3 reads CASSSTTRSYEQYF. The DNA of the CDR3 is TGTGCCAGCAGTTCCACGACCAGGAGCTACGAGCAGTACTTC.

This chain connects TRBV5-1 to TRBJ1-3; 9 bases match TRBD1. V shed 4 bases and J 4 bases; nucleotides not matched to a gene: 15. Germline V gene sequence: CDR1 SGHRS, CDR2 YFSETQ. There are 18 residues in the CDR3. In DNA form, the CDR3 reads TGCGCCAGCAGCCCCGGGACAGGGTTGATCTCGGCAGGAAACACCATATATTTT. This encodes CASSPGTGLISAGNTIYF. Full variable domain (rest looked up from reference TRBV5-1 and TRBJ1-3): KAGVTQTPRYLIKTRGQQVTLSCSPISGHRSVSWYQQTPGQGLQFLFEYFSETQRNKGNFPGRFSGRQFSNSRSEMNVSTLELGDSALYLCASSPGTGLISAGNTIYFGEGSWLTVV.

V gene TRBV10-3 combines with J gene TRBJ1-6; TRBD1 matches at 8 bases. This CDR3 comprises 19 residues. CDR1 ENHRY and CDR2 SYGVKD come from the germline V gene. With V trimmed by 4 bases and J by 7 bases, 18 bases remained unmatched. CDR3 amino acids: CAISAWTGHRSMGNSPLHF. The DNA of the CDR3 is TGTGCCATCAGTGCTTGGACAGGGCACCGATCTATGGGCAATTCACCCCTCCACTTT.

The CDR3 here is CASSAGLAESTDTQYF. As DNA, the CDR3 is TGTGCCAGCAGCGCCGGACTAGCGGAAAGCACAGATACGCAGTATTTT. The V and J genes are TRBV9 and TRBJ2-3, with 10 nucleotides matching TRBD2. J was trimmed by 0 bases and V by 3 bases; bases with no gene match: 4. The CDR3 consists of 16 residues. Germline V gives CDR1 SGDLS, CDR2 YYNGEE.

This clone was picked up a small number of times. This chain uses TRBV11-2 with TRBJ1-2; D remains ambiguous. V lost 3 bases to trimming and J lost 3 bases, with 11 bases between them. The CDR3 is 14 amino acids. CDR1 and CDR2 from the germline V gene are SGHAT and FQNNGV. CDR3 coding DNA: TGTGCCAGCAGCTTCGGACCAAGGGACTATGGCTACACCTTC. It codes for CASSFGPRDYGYTF.

The CDR3 coding sequence is TGTGCCAGCAGTGAACAGGGGAGGGAGTTCTTC. Translated: CASSEQGREFF. The chain carries TRBV6-5 and TRBJ2-1; either TRBD1 or TRBD2 may supply D (7 bases each). This CDR3 is built from 11 residues. Per germline, CDR1 MNHEY and CDR2 SVGAGI. Trimming left V 5 bases short and J 14 bases short, with 13 bases between.

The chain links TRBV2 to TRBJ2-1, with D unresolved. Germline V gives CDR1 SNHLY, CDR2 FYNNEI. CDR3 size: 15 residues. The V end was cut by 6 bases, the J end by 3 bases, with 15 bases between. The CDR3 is CASRAEVADYNEQFF. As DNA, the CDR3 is TGTGCCAGCAGGGCGGAAGTAGCAGACTACAATGAGCAGTTCTTC.

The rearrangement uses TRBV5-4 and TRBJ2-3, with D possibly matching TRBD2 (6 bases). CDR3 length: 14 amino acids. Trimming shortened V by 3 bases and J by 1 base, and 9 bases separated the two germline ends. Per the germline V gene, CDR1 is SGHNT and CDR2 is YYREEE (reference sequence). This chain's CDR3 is CASSSSSGTDTQYF. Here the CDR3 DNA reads TGTGCCAGCAGCTCGTCTAGCGGCACAGATACGCAGTATTTT.

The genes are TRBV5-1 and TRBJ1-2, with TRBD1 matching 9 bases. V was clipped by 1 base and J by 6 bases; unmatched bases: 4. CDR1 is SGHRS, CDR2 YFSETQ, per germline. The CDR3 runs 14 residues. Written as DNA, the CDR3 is TGCGCCAGCAGCTTGCAGGGACAGGGTCATGGCTACACCTTC. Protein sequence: CASSLQGQGHGYTF.

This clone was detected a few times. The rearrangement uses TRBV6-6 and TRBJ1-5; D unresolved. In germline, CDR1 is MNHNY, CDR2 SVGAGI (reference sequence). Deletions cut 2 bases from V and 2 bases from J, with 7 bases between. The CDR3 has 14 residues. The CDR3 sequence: CASSYLQGNQPQHF. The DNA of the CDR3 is TGTGCCAGCAGTTACCTTCAGGGCAATCAGCCCCAGCATTTT.

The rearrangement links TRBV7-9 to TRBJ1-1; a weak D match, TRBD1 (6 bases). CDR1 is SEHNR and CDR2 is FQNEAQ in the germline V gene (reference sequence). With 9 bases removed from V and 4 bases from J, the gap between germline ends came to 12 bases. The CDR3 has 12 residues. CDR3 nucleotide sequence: TGTGCCAGTCGCAGGGGAACCACTGAAGCTTTCTTT. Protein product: CASRRGTTEAFF.

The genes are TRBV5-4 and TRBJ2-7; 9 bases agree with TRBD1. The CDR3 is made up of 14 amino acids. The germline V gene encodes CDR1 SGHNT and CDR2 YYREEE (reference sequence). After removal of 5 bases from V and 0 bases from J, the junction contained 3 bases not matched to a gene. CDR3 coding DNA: TGTGCCAGCAGTTGGGACAGGGCCTCCTACGAGCAGTACTTC. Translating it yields CASSWDRASYEQYF.

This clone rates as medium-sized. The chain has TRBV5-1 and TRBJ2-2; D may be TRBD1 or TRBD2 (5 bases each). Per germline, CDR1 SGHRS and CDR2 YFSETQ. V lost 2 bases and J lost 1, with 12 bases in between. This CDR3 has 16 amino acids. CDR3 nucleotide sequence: TGCGCCAGCAGCTTCCGGGGCAGTCAGAACACCGGGGAGCTGTTTTTT. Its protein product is CASSFRGSQNTGELFF.

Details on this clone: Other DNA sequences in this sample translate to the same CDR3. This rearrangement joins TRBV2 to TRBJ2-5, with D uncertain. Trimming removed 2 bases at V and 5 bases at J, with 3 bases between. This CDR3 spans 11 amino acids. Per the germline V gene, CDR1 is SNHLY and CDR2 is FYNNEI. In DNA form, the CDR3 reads TGTGCCAGCAGTGAACGGGAGACCCAGTACTTC. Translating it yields CASSERETQYF.